The clone carrying this T cell receptor (beta chain) was observed many times. RNA transcripts served as the template for amplifying TCR beta CDR3 regions. Carried out on the TCR CDR3, a first-round RT-PCR used the HTBI primer set. TCRdb re-called the multiplex PCR reads with MiXCR, one entry per CDR3 protein. The sample contains roughly 700,000 distinct CDR3 sequences, about 35% of which appear only once. On the basis of clinical symptoms, serum thyroxine and TRAb, thyroid ultrasound and orbital computed tomography, diagnoses were made. The CDR3 extends over 15 amino acids. V dropped 2 bases and J dropped 6 bases, with 14 bases sitting between them. From germline, CDR1 is SGHTA and CDR2 FQGNSA. This specimen comes from a study of T cells in Graves' hyperthyroidism and ophthalmopathy.

The chain joins TRBV7-2 to TRBJ1-5, with a tentative D call TRBD1 (5 bases). This TCR was sampled from a woman aged 40-49 years with Graves' hyperthyroidism. The sample comprised blood. This chain's CDR3 is CASSLQGGRGQPQHF. For the CDR3, the DNA is TGTGCCAGCAGCTTACAGGGAGGAAGAGGTCAGCCCCAGCATTTT. Based on the CDR3 plus reference TRBV7-2 and TRBJ1-5, the full variable domain is GAGVSQSPSNKVTEKGKDVELRCDPISGHTALYWYRQSLGQGLEFLIYFQGNSAPDKSGLPSDRFSAERTGGSVSTLTIQRTQQEDSAVYLCASSLQGGRGQPQHFGDGTRLSIL.